A selection of T cell receptor beta chains follows, all from one sample in a study of CD8+ T cells in alopecia areata. TCRdb's copy holds only in-frame clones and misses some; the assay was immunoSEQ multiplex PCR. Among over 150,000 clones listed, 53% were seen once. The sample here was CD8+ T cells sorted from blood, taken at week 24, from a patient treated with tofacitinib. The receptors derive from a human donor with alopecia areata. Both conserved end residues are part of each CDR3. A D gene is named only where the DNA matches it firmly. Clone size is stated in some rows and not others, as once, few, many or a class when expanded.

clone_size d_call j_call v_call cdr3_nt cdr3_aa
- - TRBJ1-1 TRBV7-3 TGTGCCAGCAGCTTAACGGGAAACACTGAAGCTTTCTTT CASSLTGNTEAFF
- - TRBJ2-7 TRBV27 TGTGCCAGCAGTTTGGGGGGTTGGGGTTACGAGCAGTACTTC CASSLGGWGYEQYF
- TRBD1 TRBJ1-2 TRBV5-1 TGCGCCAGCAGCGAGGGACAGGCAATCTATGGCTACACCTTC CASSEGQAIYGYTF
- TRBD1 TRBJ2-1 TRBV5-4 TGTGCCAGCAGCTTAACAGGGGGAAATGAGCAGTTCTTC CASSLTGGNEQFF
- TRBD1 TRBJ1-1 TRBV14 TGTGCCAGCAGCGCGGGACAGGCGACCACTGAAGCTTTCTTT CASSAGQATTEAFF
- TRBD1 TRBJ1-5 TRBV27 TGTGCCAGCAGCCTCGACAGGGGAGGCAATCAGCCCCAGCATTTT CASSLDRGGNQPQHF
few TRBD1 TRBJ2-2 TRBV29-1 TGCAGCGTTGTAGGGGGCCCCGGGGAGCTGTTTTTT CSVVGGPGELFF
- TRBD2 TRBJ2-1 TRBV7-3 TGTGCCAGCGCCGGGACTAGCGGGGGTGAGCAGTTCTTC CASAGTSGGEQFF
- - TRBJ2-7 TRBV30 TGTGCCTGGAGTTCCTCGTCCAATGGCTCCTACGAGCAGTACTTC CAWSSSSNGSYEQYF
- TRBD1 TRBJ1-2 TRBV30 TGTGCCTGGAATCCCGGGACAGCTAACTATGGCTACACCTTC CAWNPGTANYGYTF
few TRBD1 TRBJ1-2 TRBV29-1 TGCAGCGTTCCAAGACAGGGGGCAGGGGGCTACACCTTC CSVPRQGAGGYTF
- TRBD2 TRBJ2-1 TRBV4-3 TGCGCCAGCAGCCAGCTTAGCGGGGGGGCCAAAGGTGAGCAGTTCTTC CASSQLSGGAKGEQFF
- TRBD1 TRBJ2-7 TRBV10-3 TGTGCCATCAGGGTGGGACAGGGTCCAACCTACGAGCAGTACTTC CAIRVGQGPTYEQYF
- - TRBJ2-1 TRBV29-1 TGCAGCGTTGAAGAAGGCAGAGGTAATGAGCAGTTCTTC CSVEEGRGNEQFF
- - TRBJ2-2 TRBV4-3 TGCGCCAGCAGCCAAGATGGGCAGGGGACCGGGGAGCTGTTTTTT CASSQDGQGTGELFF
- - TRBJ1-1 TRBV29-1 TGCAGCGTTGAAGTGGAGGGGGGAACTGAAGCTTTCTTT CSVEVEGGTEAFF
few - TRBJ2-3 TRBV2 TGTGCCAGCAGGGACGGTCATACGCAGTATTTT CASRDGHTQYF